This TCR beta chain was sequenced for a study of blood T cell repertoires in COVID-19. Turning to the study itself: Both acute and convalescent COVID-19 samples were obtained from the United States, Italy and Spain. T cells, B-cell-depleted T cells, or PBMCs supplied cDNA or gDNA.

Under the authors' procedure: Amplified reference gene primers provided the basis for estimating nucleated cell counts. Libraries were prepared by immunoSEQ multiplex PCR; TCRdb keeps only in-frame clonotypes and omits some of them. V, J and clone size reflect that table, while D and trimming were determined from the DNA. Of about 220,000 clones in the sample, roughly 84% were seen once. Germline values: CDR1 LGHDT, CDR2 YNNKEL (reference sequence). The CDR3 consists of 14 residues. The trim removed 4 bases at V and 7 bases at J, leaving 9 bases unmatched. The receptor's source is a woman aged 25 to 45 who had recovered from COVID-19. This chain uses TRBV3-1 (or the pseudogene TRBV3-2) with TRBJ2-7; 8 nucleotides align to TRBD1. What was sequenced was peripheral blood. DNA of the CDR3: TGTGCCAGCAGCCCGACTGCAGGGGGCGAGGAGCAGTACTTC. Translating it yields CASSPTAGGEEQYF.